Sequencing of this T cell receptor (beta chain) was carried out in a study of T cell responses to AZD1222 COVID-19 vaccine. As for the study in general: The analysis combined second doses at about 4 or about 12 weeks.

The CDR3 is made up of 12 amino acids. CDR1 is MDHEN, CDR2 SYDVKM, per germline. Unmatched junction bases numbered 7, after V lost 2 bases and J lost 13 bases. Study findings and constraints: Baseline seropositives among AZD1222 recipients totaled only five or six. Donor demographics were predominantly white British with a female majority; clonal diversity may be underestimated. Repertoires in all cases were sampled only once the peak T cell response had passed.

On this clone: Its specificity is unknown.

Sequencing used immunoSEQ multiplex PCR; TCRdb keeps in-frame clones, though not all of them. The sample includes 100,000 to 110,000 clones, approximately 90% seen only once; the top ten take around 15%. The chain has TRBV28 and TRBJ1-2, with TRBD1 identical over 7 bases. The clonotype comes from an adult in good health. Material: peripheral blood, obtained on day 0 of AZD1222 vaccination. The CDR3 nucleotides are TGTGCCAGCAGTTTACTGGACAGGTTTAGCACCTTC. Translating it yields CASSLLDRFSTF.